The entry below gives a single T cell receptor (beta chain) sequence along with its context. The entry originates in a study of cytomegalovirus exposure and HLA in healthy donors. Germline loops: CDR1 SGHNT, CDR2 YYREEE (reference sequence). With 0 bases clipped from V and 7 bases from J, the junction kept 0 bases outside the gene matches. The CDR3 is 14 amino acids. PCR was performed using 60 Vbeta and 13 Jbeta primers. The authors' processing: Around 83 million unique TCR beta chains, 9.5 million to 14 million shared, were counted in a later analysis. Assay used: immunoSEQ multiplex PCR; TCRdb lists only in-frame clones, some missing. V, J and clone size reflect that table, while D and trimming were determined from the DNA. Here the sample spans 200,000 or so clones, around 81% being singletons.

The receptor comes from a woman aged 18-29 years in good health and CMV-seropositive. Sequenced material: PBMCs. V gene TRBV5-4 combines with J gene TRBJ1-6; 8 bases agree with TRBD1. The CDR3 sequence is CASSLDRGNSPLHF. The CDR3 nucleotides are TGTGCCAGCAGCTTGGACAGGGGGAATTCACCCCTCCACTTT.